Below, 9 T cell receptor beta chains from the same sample are listed, as sequenced in a study of a mutant IDH1 vaccine in newly diagnosed glioma. Sample time point: week 23, last vaccination. Every vaccination contained 300 ug of the mutant IDH1 20-mer peptide and was paired with topical imiquimod. These TCRs' antigens remain unknown. Sequenced by immunoSEQ multiplex PCR; TCRdb stores in-frame clones only, minus some. The table lists around 78,000 clones, roughly 85% of them singletons. Here the sequenced sample was PBMCs, taken from a glioma patient whose treatment included an IDH1 peptide vaccine. Every receptor here comes from a man in his thirties or forties with glioma. Some clones in this sample may be carry-over from other donors' samples.

The genes are TRBV14 and TRBJ2-1, with D tentatively TRBD1 (5 bases). The germline V gene has CDR1 SGHDN and CDR2 FVKESK. The CDR3 totals 14 residues. V was shortened by 1 base and J by 6 bases, with 10 bases between the two germline ends. The DNA of the CDR3 is TGTGCCAGCAGCCAAGGGACAAGGGGCAATGAGCAGTTCTTC. Residues: CASSQGTRGNEQFF.

The chain has TRBV5-1 and TRBJ2-1, with 8 bases lining up with TRBD2. This CDR3 comprises 16 residues. V trimming: 0 bases; J trimming: 0 bases; junction bases outside the gene matches: 2. Germline loops: CDR1 SGHRS, CDR2 YFSETQ. The CDR3 nucleotides read TGCGCCAGCAGCTTGGCGGGGGGGAGCTCCTACAATGAGCAGTTCTTC. Translating gives CASSLAGGSSYNEQFF.

This clone is a singleton in its sample. The V call is TRBV4-1, the J call TRBJ2-1, with D possibly called TRBD1 or TRBD2 (5 bases each). CDR3 length: 16 residues. In germline, CDR1 is MGHRA, CDR2 YSYEKL. With 0 bases removed from V and 2 bases from J, the gap between germline ends came to 11 bases. DNA of the CDR3: TGCGCCAGCAGCCAAGATGGGGGTGAACCCTACAATGAGCAGTTCTTC. It codes for CASSQDGGEPYNEQFF.

The count of this clone is one. The chain carries TRBV2 and TRBJ1-2; possibly TRBD1 for D (6 bases). The CDR3 has 14 residues. The germline gives CDR1 SNHLY, CDR2 FYNNEI. V was cut by 3 bases and J by 5 bases, with 13 bases left in between. CDR3 coding DNA: TGTGCCAGCAGTGAGGGGGGGGCTAGGTATGGCTACACCTTC. The encoded protein is CASSEGGARYGYTF.

V usage is TRBV21-1 and J usage is TRBJ1-4. TRBV21-1 constitutes a pseudogene. There are 18 residues in the CDR3. This chain's CDR3 is CASSKASVGPNLNEKLFF. In nucleotides, the CDR3 is TGTGCCAGCAGCAAAGCATCTGTGGGACCCAACCTAAATGAAAAACTGTTTTTT.

This clone was observed once. The chain uses TRBV13 and TRBJ1-1, with TRBD1 identical over 8 bases. This CDR3 spans 15 amino acids. The junction had 6 bases not matched to a gene; V was cut back by 5 bases and J by 1 base. From germline, CDR1 is PRHDT and CDR2 FYEKMQ (reference sequence). The CDR3 here is CASSADRGSNTEAFF. The CDR3 region has the DNA TGTGCCAGCAGCGCAGACAGGGGTTCGAACACTGAAGCTTTCTTT.

The J gene is TRBJ1-2, the V gene TRBV28; D is undetermined. Trimming removed 8 bases from V and 0 bases from J, with 4 bases in between. Germline V CDR1 and CDR2: MDHEN, SYDVKM. The CDR3 is made up of 11 amino acids. CDR3 bases: TGTGCCAGCGGGACTAACTATGGCTACACCTTC. Encoded protein: CASGTNYGYTF.

J is TRBJ2-3 and V is TRBV2; TRBD1 is a possible D gene (5 bases). The CDR3 loop spans 15 amino acids. Trimming removed 11 bases from V and 0 bases from J, with 18 bases in between. Germline values: CDR1 SNHLY, CDR2 FYNNEI. CDR3 amino acids: CALLHRYSSTDTQYF. The CDR3 bases are TGTGCCTTACTACACAGGTACTCTAGCACAGATACGCAGTATTTT.

The chain combines TRBV5-1 with TRBJ2-3, with 8 bases identical to TRBD1. This CDR3 comprises 17 residues. With V trimmed by 2 bases and J by 6 bases, 14 bases remained unmatched. Germline lookup yields CDR1 SGHRS and CDR2 YFSETQ. CDR3 loop: CASSFSFVDREWDTQYF. The CDR3 DNA reads TGCGCCAGCAGCTTTAGTTTTGTGGACAGGGAATGGGATACGCAGTATTTT. The full variable domain, with the rest looked up from reference TRBV5-1 and TRBJ2-3, is KAGVTQTPRYLIKTRGQQVTLSCSPISGHRSVSWYQQTPGQGLQFLFEYFSETQRNKGNFPGRFSGRQFSNSRSEMNVSTLELGDSALYLCASSFSFVDREWDTQYFGPGTRLTVL.